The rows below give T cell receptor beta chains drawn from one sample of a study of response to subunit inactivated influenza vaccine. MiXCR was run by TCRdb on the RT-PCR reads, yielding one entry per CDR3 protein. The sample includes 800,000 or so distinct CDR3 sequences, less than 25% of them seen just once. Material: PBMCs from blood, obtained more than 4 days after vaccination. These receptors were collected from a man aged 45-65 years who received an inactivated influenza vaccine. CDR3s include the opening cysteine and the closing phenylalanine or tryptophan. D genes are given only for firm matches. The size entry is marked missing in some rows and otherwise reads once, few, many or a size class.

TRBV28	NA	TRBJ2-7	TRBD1	CASSLDSGTGGVKAEQYF	TGTGCCAGCAGTTTAGATTCAGGGACAGGGGGCGTTAAGGCCGAGCAGTACTTC
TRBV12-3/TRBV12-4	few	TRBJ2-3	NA	CASSLARDTTGADTQYF	TGTGCCAGCAGTTTAGCGCGGGACACCACGGGCGCAGATACGCAGTATTTT
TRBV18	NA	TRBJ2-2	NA	CASSPPGSAGELFF	TGTGCCAGCTCACCACCTGGATCCGCCGGGGAGCTGTTTTTT
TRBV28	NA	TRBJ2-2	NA	CATRRGGTGELFF	TGTGCCACTCGCAGGGGCGGCACCGGGGAGCTGTTTTTT
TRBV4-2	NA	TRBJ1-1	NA	CASSQVAGRVNTEAFF	TGTGCCAGCAGCCAAGTCGCCGGACGGGTGAACACTGAAGCTTTCTTT
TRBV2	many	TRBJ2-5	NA	CATGYQETQYF	TGTGCCACCGGGTACCAAGAGACCCAGTACTTC
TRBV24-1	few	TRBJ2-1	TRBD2	CATSDLGLAGSVEQFF	TGTGCCACCAGTGACCTGGGACTAGCGGGATCAGTAGAGCAGTTCTTC
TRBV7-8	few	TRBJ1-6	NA	CASSLGMGSSYNSPLHF	TGTGCCAGCAGCCTCGGGATGGGGAGCTCCTATAATTCACCCCTCCACTTT
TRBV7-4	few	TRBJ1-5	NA	CASSLVVFNWSNQPQHF	TGTGCCAGCAGCTTAGTGGTTTTTAATTGGAGCAATCAGCCCCAGCATTTT
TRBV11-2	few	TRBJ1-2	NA	CASRGLLSTERGPFSTF	TGTGCCAGCAGGGGACTCTTGTCTACTGAGAGGGGCCCCTTCTCCACCTTC
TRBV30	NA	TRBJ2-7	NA	CAWSVNQRQYF	TGTGCCTGGAGTGTAAACCAACGCCAGTACTTC
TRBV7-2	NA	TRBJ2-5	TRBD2	CASSKTSGTETQYF	TGTGCCAGCAGCAAGACTAGCGGGACAGAGACCCAGTACTTC
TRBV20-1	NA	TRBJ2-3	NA	CSASRTPSGLTDTQYF	TGCAGTGCTAGTCGTACTCCCTCAGGGCTCACAGATACGCAGTATTTT
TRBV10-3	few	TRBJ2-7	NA	CAISESGVRLGSHEQYF	TGTGCCATCAGTGAGTCCGGGGTTCGACTAGGTTCCCACGAGCAGTACTTC
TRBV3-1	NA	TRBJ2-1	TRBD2	CACCRGLAEANEQFF	TGTGCCTGCTGCCGCGGACTAGCGGAAGCAAATGAGCAGTTCTTC
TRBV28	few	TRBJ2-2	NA	CASSANPDGRLFF	TGTGCCAGCAGCGCGAACCCGGACGGAAGGCTGTTTTTT
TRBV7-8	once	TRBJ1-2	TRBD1	CASSLRGQGANYGYTF	TGTGCCAGCAGCTTACGGGGACAGGGGGCGAACTATGGCTACACCTTC
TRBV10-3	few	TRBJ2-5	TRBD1	CAISDAGQGQETQYF	TGTGCCATCAGTGATGCCGGACAGGGCCAAGAGACCCAGTACTTC
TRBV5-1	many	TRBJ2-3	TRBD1	CASSQSQGADTQYF	TGCGCCAGCAGCCAATCCCAGGGGGCAGATACGCAGTATTTT